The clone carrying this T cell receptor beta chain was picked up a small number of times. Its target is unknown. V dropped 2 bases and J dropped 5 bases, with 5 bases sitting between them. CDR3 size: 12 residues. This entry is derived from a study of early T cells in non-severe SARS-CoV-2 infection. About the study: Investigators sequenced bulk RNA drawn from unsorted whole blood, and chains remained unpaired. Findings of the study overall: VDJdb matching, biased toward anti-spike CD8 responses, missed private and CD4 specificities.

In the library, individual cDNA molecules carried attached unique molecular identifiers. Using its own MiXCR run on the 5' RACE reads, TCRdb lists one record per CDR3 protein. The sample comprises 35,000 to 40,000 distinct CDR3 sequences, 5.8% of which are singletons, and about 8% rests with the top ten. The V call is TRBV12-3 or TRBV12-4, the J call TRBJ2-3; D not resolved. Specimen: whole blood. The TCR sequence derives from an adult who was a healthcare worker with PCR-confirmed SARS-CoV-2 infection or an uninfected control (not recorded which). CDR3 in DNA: TGTGCCAGCAGTTTAAGTAGAGATACGCAGTATTTT. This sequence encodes CASSLSRDTQYF.